This is a list of T cell receptor beta chains from one sample in a study of PD-L1 blockade in urothelial cancer. The repertoire was sequenced with immunoSEQ multiplex PCR; TCRdb's copy has only in-frame clones and lacks some. The data contain 70,000 to 90,000 clones, about 84% of them singletons. Sequenced here: PBMCs, sampled around atezolizumab (anti-PD-L1) treatment. All receptors come from a man aged 55-75 years with urothelial cancer. Each CDR3 is given with its conserved first and last residue.

TRBV9	TRBJ2-1	CASSDRQGYNNEQFF
TRBV6-6	TRBJ1-3	CASGTALIYF
TRBV19	TRBJ2-3	CARETSGGTDTQYF
TRBV19	TRBJ2-1	CASSIWRSEQFF
TRBV10-1	TRBJ1-1	CASSTGQGWTEAFF
TRBV19	TRBJ2-4	CASSYVPGQGDLAKNIQYF
TRBV28	TRBJ1-2	CASSLDPPGIGYTF
TRBV27	TRBJ2-7	CASSWTSGGGEQYF
TRBV6-4	TRBJ2-7	CASRHKFGGAAYEQYF
TRBV7-9	TRBJ1-3	CASSVGGGNTIYF
TRBV7-3	TRBJ1-2	CASSPGQSGGYTF
TRBV29-1	TRBJ2-5	CSVPGLPAETQYF
TRBV12-5	TRBJ2-7	CATRQGLTYEQYF
TRBV2	TRBJ2-1	CASSGLAGGDEQFF
TRBV5-6	TRBJ1-5	CASRRGGSNQPQHF
TRBV4-2	TRBJ1-3	CASSQDARRASGNTIYF
TRBV9	TRBJ2-1	CASSVRPGGYYNEQFF
TRBV19	TRBJ1-5	CASTLYVAGAFTSNQPQHF
TRBV10-2	TRBJ1-1	CASSESMGQLNTEAFF
TRBV5-4	TRBJ2-1	CASSAPGQKGNEQFF
TRBV15	TRBJ1-2	CATSRGLDRGLGYTF
TRBV27	TRBJ2-1	CASSLSVISYNEQFF
TRBV5-1	TRBJ1-6	CASSLKFSSYNSPLHF
TRBV2	TRBJ2-7	CAATGTGGGEQYF
TRBV5-1	TRBJ2-4	CASSQRTSGRGAKNIQYF
TRBV5-1	TRBJ1-3	CASSLGLGTGRNTIYF
TRBV6-1	TRBJ2-1	CASSEPGGLAGFYNEQFF
TRBV30	TRBJ2-5	CAWSVGETQYF
TRBV6-6	TRBJ2-1	CASSFPSYNEQFF
TRBV6-6	TRBJ1-2	CASSYSAGYGYTF